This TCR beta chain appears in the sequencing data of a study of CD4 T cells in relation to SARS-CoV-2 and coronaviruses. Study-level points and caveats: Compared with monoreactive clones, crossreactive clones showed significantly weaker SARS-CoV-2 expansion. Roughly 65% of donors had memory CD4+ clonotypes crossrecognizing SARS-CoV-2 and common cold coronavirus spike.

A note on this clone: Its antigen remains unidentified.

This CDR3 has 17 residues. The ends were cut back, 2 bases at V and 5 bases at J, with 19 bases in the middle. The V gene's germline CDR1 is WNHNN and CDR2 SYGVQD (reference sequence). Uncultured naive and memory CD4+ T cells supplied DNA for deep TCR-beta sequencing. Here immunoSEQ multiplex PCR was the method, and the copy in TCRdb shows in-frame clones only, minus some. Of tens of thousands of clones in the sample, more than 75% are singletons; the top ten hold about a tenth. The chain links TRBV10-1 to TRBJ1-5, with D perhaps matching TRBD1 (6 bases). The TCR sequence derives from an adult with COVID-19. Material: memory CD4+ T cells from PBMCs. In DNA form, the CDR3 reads TGCGCCAGCAGTGAGCCTTGGGGGGTAGGGGGGTATCAGCCCCAGCATTTT. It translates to CASSEPWGVGGYQPQHF.